This TCR beta chain was captured by sequencing in a study of blood T cell repertoires in COVID-19. Sequencing was performed with immunoSEQ multiplex PCR; in TCRdb, only in-frame clones are kept and a portion is missing. The table shows 200,000 or so clones, with approximately 85% occurring only once. This CDR3 comprises 15 residues. Trimming at V came to 5 bases and at J to 5 bases, leaving 11 bases not matched to a gene. From germline, CDR1 is MNHEY and CDR2 SMNVEV (reference sequence). The sequence came from a human donor with active or convalescent COVID-19. The donor label of this sample is uncertain. Material: peripheral blood. V gene TRBV27 combines with J gene TRBJ1-2; 7 bases line up with TRBD1. The CDR3 coding sequence is TGTGCCAGCAGTGCCCGACAGGGTTTGGGGTATGGCTACACCTTC. As protein: CASSARQGLGYGYTF.